This is a list of T cell receptor beta chains from one sample in a study of CD8 T cells in ankylosing spondylitis. TCRdb reprocessed the 5' RACE reads with MiXCR, giving one entry per CDR3 protein. The sample includes 350,000 or so distinct CDR3 sequences, approximately 14% of them seen just once. Sequenced input: blood, either unsorted or a sorted T cell fraction (not recorded which). The source of these receptors is a male donor with ankylosing spondylitis or in good health (not recorded which). Each CDR3 is given with its conserved first and last residue. Only part of the rows carry a size: once, few, many, or a class if the clone is expanded.

>few|TRBJ1-1|TRBV7-9
CASSSYTTGSKDTEAFF
>-|TRBJ2-2|TRBV10-3
CAIGASGATGELFF
>few|TRBJ2-2|TRBV5-6
CASLGGLGFDPTVPWNTGELFF
>-|TRBJ1-2|TRBV7-2
CASSLYPGGYTF
>few|TRBJ2-3|TRBV21-1
CASISRASDTQYF
>few|TRBJ2-1|TRBV5-1
CASSGGSGPYNEQFF
>-|TRBJ2-7|TRBV12-3/TRBV12-4
CASSFGTKAYEQYF
>-|TRBJ1-1|TRBV3-1
CASSQLSLDRESTEAFF
>-|TRBJ2-5|TRBV11-2
CASSLDILAQETQYF
>few|TRBJ2-7|TRBV10-3
CAIRRLAGVYEQYF
>few|TRBJ2-7|TRBV4-2
CASSQERRVQYF
>few|TRBJ2-1|TRBV5-1
CASSQLAGALNEQFF
>-|TRBJ2-3|TRBV5-1
CASSLEYADTQYF
>-|TRBJ2-6|TRBV24-1
CATSEGLGGGFSGANVLTF
>few|TRBJ1-2|TRBV4-2
CASSQETAGYYGYTF
>-|TRBJ2-5|TRBV5-8
CASSTGRGAAETQYF
>few|TRBJ2-3|TRBV6-1
CASTYGATGSYTQYF
>many|TRBJ1-2|TRBV5-1
CASSREAEGYGYTF
>-|TRBJ2-1|TRBV12-3/TRBV12-4
CAITRSGIGTYNEQFF
>-|TRBJ1-6|TRBV12-3/TRBV12-4
CASSPNEGFISPLHF
>few|TRBJ1-6|TRBV9
CATGGTFSSPLHF
>-|TRBJ1-6|TRBV7-9
CASSPGTGGSPLHF
>-|TRBJ1-1|TRBV7-8
CASIGDFTYTEAFF
>few|TRBJ2-1|TRBV7-9
CARDNEQFF
>-|TRBJ2-5|TRBV7-2
CASSLGTALETQYF
>-|TRBJ2-7|TRBV4-1
CASSQDRDGLQYF
>few|TRBJ1-1|TRBV20-1
CSARVGQHNTEAFF
>few|TRBJ1-1|TRBV5-1
CASRTGQGDMGTEAFF
>many|TRBJ2-7|TRBV14
CASSPALNEQYF